This T cell receptor (beta chain) was recovered during a study of OX40 agonist ivuxolimab in advanced cancers. Per the germline V gene, CDR1 is MRHNA and CDR2 is SNTAGT. V lost 3 bases, J lost 6 bases, and 9 bases lay in between. The CDR3 is made up of 14 amino acids. Profiled with immunoSEQ multiplex PCR; TCRdb holds only in-frame clones, not every one. The table lists more than 65,000 clones, about 80% of them singletons, with around 2.3% in the top ten. The sequence came from an adult with an advanced solid tumor such as melanoma, head and neck, liver or kidney cancer. The rearrangement links TRBV6-4 to TRBJ1-6; the D is unclear. Sample: CD4+ or CD8+ T cells sorted from blood, taken in a trial of the OX40 agonist ivuxolimab. The CDR3 protein is CASSEGRINSPLHF. DNA of the CDR3: TGTGCCAGCAGTGAAGGCAGGATTAATTCACCCCTCCACTTT.